This passage covers 8 T cell receptor beta chains from one sample sequenced in a study of breast tumors, draining lymph nodes, adjacent tissues. TCRdb re-derived calls from the multiplex PCR reads in MiXCR, one entry per CDR3 protein. The sample lists approximately 300,000 distinct CDR3 sequences, 30% to 35% occurring once. Breast cancer patients provided tissue from their axillary draining lymph nodes. The sample comprised axillary lymph node tissue. The source of these receptors is a female donor with breast cancer. Some clones in this sample may be carry-over from other donors' samples.

This clonotype has at least ten counts. V gene TRBV5-5 combines with J gene TRBJ2-1; no firm D call. V was pared by 4 bases and J by 3 bases, with 14 bases between. The CDR3 covers 15 residues. The germline V gene encodes CDR1 SGHKS and CDR2 YYEKEE (reference sequence). The CDR3 DNA follows: TGTGCCAGCAGCCCACCCCTGGCCAGCTACAATGAGCAGTTCTTC. Residues: CASSPPLASYNEQFF.

CDR3 coding DNA: TGCGCCAGCAGCCGGGTCAGCGGGGGGACCTTGGGCACAGATACGCAGTATTTT. This gives the protein CASSRVSGGTLGTDTQYF. The chain employs TRBV4-3 and TRBJ2-3; 9 bases are shared with TRBD2. CDR3 size: 18 residues. Looked up from germline, CDR1 is LGHNA and CDR2 is YSLEER. J was trimmed by 1 base and V by 4 bases; bases with no gene match: 12.

Of note for this clonotype: A read error may be the cause here, since a much bigger clone is one base away. This chain connects TRBV2 to TRBJ1-2, with 7 bases lining up with TRBD1. This CDR3 region has 13 residues. CDR1 is SNHLY, CDR2 FYNNEI, per germline. Unmatched junction bases numbered 7, after V lost 8 bases and J lost 4 bases. The CDR3 DNA is TGTGCCAGCGGGGGACAGCCCAGCTATGGCTACACCTTC. The encoded protein is CASGGQPSYGYTF. Full variable domain (missing parts from reference TRBV2 and TRBJ1-2): EPEVTQTPSHQVTQMGQEVILRCVPISNHLYFYWYRQILGQKVEFLVSFYNNEISEKSEIFDDQFSVERPDGSNFTLKIRSTKLEDSAMYFCASGGQPSYGYTFGSGTRLTVV.

This clonotype appeared many times. This chain connects TRBV5-1 to TRBJ2-3, with 10 bases matching TRBD2. The CDR3 loop spans 15 amino acids. After removal of 7 bases from V and 5 bases from J, the junction contained 10 bases not matched to a gene. Germline CDR1 and CDR2: SGHRS and YFSETQ. CDR3 in amino acids: CASWTSGSKGDTQYF. The CDR3 region has the DNA TGCGCCAGCTGGACTAGCGGTTCGAAGGGAGATACGCAGTATTTT.

The genes are TRBV7-2 and TRBJ1-1; TRBD1 matches at 8 bases. CDR1 and CDR2 (germline): SGHTA, FQGNSA. The CDR3 length is 15 residues. V trimming: 5 bases; J trimming: 1 base; junction bases outside the gene matches: 6. The DNA for the CDR3 is TGTGCCAGCAGCCAGAGCCAGGGGGCGAACACTGAAGCTTTCTTT. This translates into CASSQSQGANTEAFF.

This clonotype has ten or more counts. The chain combines TRBV4-1 with TRBJ2-1, with 10 bases fitting TRBD1. The CDR3 has 16 amino acids. V was pared by 6 bases and J by 3 bases, with 8 bases of the junction left unmatched. CDR1 is MGHRA, CDR2 YSYEKL, per germline. The CDR3 region is CASRGQDRGDYNEQFF. CDR3 DNA: TGCGCCAGCAGAGGCCAGGACAGGGGGGACTACAATGAGCAGTTCTTC.

This clonotype was found many times. V and J are TRBV2 and TRBJ1-4; the D is unclear. Germline CDR1 SNHLY, CDR2 FYNNEI. There are 12 residues in the CDR3. V dropped 6 bases and J dropped 7 bases, with 9 bases sitting between them. The CDR3 DNA reads TGTGCCAGCAGCGAGGGATTTGAAAAACTGTTTTTT. Protein sequence: CASSEGFEKLFF.

The table lists this clonotype with many counts. In DNA form, the CDR3 reads TGTGCCAGCAGCGCCCGACCCACCGGGGAGCTGTTTTTT. It translates to CASSARPTGELFF. This chain links TRBV9 with TRBJ2-2; D is ambiguous. CDR1 and CDR2 from the germline V gene are SGDLS and YYNGEE. This CDR3 region has 13 residues. Between the trimmed V and J ends, which lost 3 bases and 4 bases, there was a span of 7 bases.